This T cell receptor beta chain stems from a study of blood T cell repertoires in COVID-19. Study processing details: Reference gene primer amplification gave nucleated cell count estimates. Sequencing was performed with immunoSEQ multiplex PCR; in TCRdb, only in-frame clones are kept and a portion is missing. V and J calls and clone size follow that table, whereas D and trimming were derived from the DNA. The table shows approximately 90,000 clones, with around 88% occurring only once. Germline CDR1 SGHTA, CDR2 FQGTGA. After removal of 4 bases from V and 4 bases from J, the junction contained 1 base not matched to a gene. This CDR3 has 13 residues.

V and J are TRBV7-3 and TRBJ2-7, with 10 positions matching TRBD2. The receptor was derived from a man aged 60-69 years with acute or convalescent COVID-19. The sequenced sample consisted of peripheral blood. CDR3 in DNA: TGTGCCAGCAGCTCTAGCGGGAGTTACGAGCAGTACTTC. Translated, it gives CASSSSGSYEQYF.